Each of the 14 T cell receptor beta chains below was sequenced from the same sample in a study of blood T cell repertoires in COVID-19. Method: immunoSEQ multiplex PCR; TCRdb's copy keeps in-frame clones and lacks some. The sample yields tens of thousands of clones, 86% seen once. The sequenced material came from peripheral blood. These receptors all stem from a man aged 35-49 years with active COVID-19.

The J gene is TRBJ1-4, the V gene TRBV4-2; 7 nucleotides line up with TRBD1. V dropped 5 bases and J dropped 8; count of bases not matched to a gene: 8. The CDR3 is 14 residues long. Germline values: CDR1 LGHNA, CDR2 YNFKEQ. The CDR3 DNA follows: TGTGCCAGCAGCTCGGGGACAGAAAACGAAAAACTGTTTTTT. This gives the protein CASSSGTENEKLFF.

The chain carries TRBV18 and TRBJ2-1; 9 nucleotides agree with TRBD2. CDR3 length: 16 amino acids. Germline V gives CDR1 KGHSH, CDR2 LQKENI. V was pared by 3 bases and J by 0 bases, with 3 bases of the junction left unmatched. The CDR3 is CASSPLSGSSYNEQFF. CDR3 DNA: TGTGCCAGCTCACCGCTTAGCGGGAGCTCCTACAATGAGCAGTTCTTC.

This chain connects TRBV30 to TRBJ2-5, with TRBD2 identical over 7 bases. The germline gives CDR1 GTSNPN, CDR2 SVGIG (reference sequence). After removal of 4 bases from V and 4 bases from J, the junction contained 9 bases not matched to a gene. The CDR3 totals 14 residues. CDR3 nucleotide sequence: TGTGCCTGGAATCGTAGAGGGAGGGGAGAGACCCAGTACTTC. Amino acids: CAWNRRGRGETQYF.

The V and J genes are TRBV2 and TRBJ2-1; possibly TRBD1 for D (6 bases). V was clipped by 4 bases and J by 9 bases, with 13 bases between them. Germline V gene lookup returns CDR1 SNHLY and CDR2 FYNNEI. There are 13 residues in the CDR3. CDR3 in amino acids: CASSAGQMGEQFF. CDR3 nucleotides: TGTGCCAGCAGTGCTGGACAGATGGGTGAGCAGTTCTTC.

This rearrangement joins TRBV9 to TRBJ2-7; 7 nucleotides align to TRBD2. The CDR3 length is 16 residues. The junction had 11 bases not matched to a gene; V was cut back by 2 bases and J by 3 bases. CDR1 and CDR2 (germline): SGDLS, YYNGEE. CDR3 loop: CASSVGVAGVGYEQYF. The DNA for the CDR3 is TGTGCCAGCAGCGTCGGCGTCGCGGGAGTCGGCTACGAGCAGTACTTC.

This chain joins TRBV5-1 and TRBJ2-7, with TRBD1 as a possible D gene (6 bases). Trimming stripped 0 bases from V and 5 bases from J, with 9 bases between. Germline V gene data show CDR1 as SGHRS and CDR2 as YFSETQ. This CDR3 is built from 13 residues. The CDR3 reads CASSLGRGNEQYF. The CDR3 DNA follows: TGCGCCAGCAGCTTGGGTAGGGGGAACGAGCAGTACTTC.

The chain couples TRBV27 to TRBJ1-6; a weak D match, TRBD1 (6 bases). Germline V lookup: CDR1 MNHEY, CDR2 SMNVEV (reference sequence). This CDR3 is 17 amino acids long. The germline V and J ends were trimmed by 4 bases and 0 bases, with 13 bases remaining between them. The CDR3 loop reads CASSSKYRDSYNSPLHF. The CDR3 coding sequence is TGTGCCAGCAGTTCGAAATACAGGGACTCCTATAATTCACCCCTCCACTTT.

The chain is built from TRBV27 and TRBJ2-5, with D possibly being TRBD1 (6 bases). V lost 5 bases, J lost 5 bases, and 12 bases lay in between. The CDR3 is 13 residues long. Germline V gene data show CDR1 as MNHEY and CDR2 as SMNVEV (reference sequence). The CDR3 loop reads CASSDQGRETQYF. The CDR3 DNA is TGTGCCAGCAGTGACCAGGGGCGGGAGACCCAGTACTTC.

This clone turned up a few times. This chain uses TRBV4-1 with TRBJ2-7; D is perhaps TRBD1 (5 bases). This CDR3 comprises 17 residues. Germline V gene lookup returns CDR1 MGHRA and CDR2 YSYEKL. V was shortened by 0 bases and J by 7 bases, with 22 bases between the two germline ends. The CDR3 spells CASSQDFFVAQTAEQYF. CDR3 in DNA: TGCGCCAGCAGCCAAGATTTTTTTGTAGCACAGACAGCGGAGCAGTACTTC.

The V and J genes are TRBV29-1 and TRBJ2-4, with 9 bases fitting TRBD1. Germline V lookup: CDR1 SQVTM, CDR2 ANQGSEA. J was trimmed by 0 bases and V by 6 bases; bases with no gene match: 6. This CDR3 spans 15 amino acids. The CDR3 bases are TGCAGCGTGCCTGGACAGGGGCTAGCCAAAAACATTCAGTACTTC. Protein product: CSVPGQGLAKNIQYF.

This chain links TRBV29-1 with TRBJ1-1; the match to TRBD1 covers 7 bases. Germline V gives CDR1 SQVTM, CDR2 ANQGSEA. V lost 3 bases and J lost 7; bases outside the gene matches: 8. This CDR3 has 13 amino acids. Written as DNA, the CDR3 is TGCAGCGTTGAGGGGAACAGGGGTAGTGAAGCTTTCTTT. It encodes CSVEGNRGSEAFF.

The chain employs TRBV3-1 (or the pseudogene TRBV3-2) and TRBJ1-1, with D unresolved. Germline V gives CDR1 LGHDT, CDR2 YNNKEL (reference sequence). V lost 1 base and J lost 5, with 8 bases in between. This CDR3 is built from 13 residues. CDR3 in amino acids: CASSQVTGTEAFF. The CDR3 DNA follows: TGTGCCAGCAGCCAAGTAACCGGTACTGAAGCTTTCTTT.

This sequence joins TRBV7-3 and TRBJ2-3; possible D gene TRBD1, 6 bases. The CDR3 extends over 15 amino acids. Germline V gives CDR1 SGHTA, CDR2 FQGTGA. V shed 4 bases and J shed 4 bases, with 15 bases lying between them. The CDR3 region is CASSSTGRQADTQYF. The CDR3 nucleotides are TGTGCCAGCAGCTCTACAGGGCGGCAAGCAGATACGCAGTATTTT.

The chain joins TRBV24-1 to TRBJ2-5, with D perhaps TRBD2 (5 bases). Per the germline V gene, CDR1 is KGHDR and CDR2 is SFDVKD. This CDR3 region has 18 residues. Trimming shortened V by 1 base and J by 5 bases, and 22 bases separated the two germline ends. The CDR3 spells CATSDFPPRERVEETQYF. DNA for the CDR3: TGTGCCACCAGTGATTTTCCTCCCCGGGAAAGGGTGGAGGAGACCCAGTACTTC.